The 9 T cell receptor beta chains listed next were all sequenced from one sample in a study of blood T cell repertoires in COVID-19. Libraries were prepared by immunoSEQ multiplex PCR; TCRdb keeps only in-frame clonotypes and omits some of them. This table holds around 480,000 clones, roughly 88% found once. The sequenced material came from peripheral blood. The receptors originated from a woman between 50 and 59 years old with COVID-19, enrolled during active disease.

This clone appeared once. The V call is TRBV19, the J call TRBJ2-3, with D hard to call. V dropped 5 bases and J dropped 6 bases, with 15 bases sitting between them. CDR1 is LNHDA and CDR2 is SQIVND in the germline V gene (reference sequence). The CDR3 consists of 14 residues. Here the CDR3 reads CASSPRPAGDTQYF. The CDR3 DNA reads TGTGCCAGTAGTCCACGACCCGCCGGGGATACGCAGTATTTT.

This chain joins TRBV27 and TRBJ2-7; D may be TRBD1 (5 bases). V shed 8 bases and J shed 5 bases, with 10 bases lying between them. CDR3 size: 11 residues. Germline CDR1 MNHEY, CDR2 SMNVEV (reference sequence). This CDR3 is CASERGHEQYF. The CDR3, as DNA: TGTGCCAGCGAAAGGGGTCACGAGCAGTACTTC.

The chain combines TRBV18 with TRBJ1-6; 7 bases fit TRBD1. This CDR3 spans 15 amino acids. Trimming took 4 bases from V and 7 from J; bases not matched to a gene: 7. Looked up from germline, CDR1 is KGHSH and CDR2 is LQKENI. For the CDR3, the DNA is TGTGCCAGCTCACTTCGGGACAGCTGCAATTCACCCCTCCACTTT. Encoded protein: CASSLRDSCNSPLHF. The full variable domain, rest sourced from reference TRBV18 and TRBJ1-6, is NAGVMQNPRHLVRRRGQEARLRCSPMKGHSHVYWYRQLPEEGLKFMVYLQKENIIDESGMPKERFSAEFPKEGPSILRIQQVVRGDSAAYFCASSLRDSCNSPLHFGNGTRLTVT.

The V gene is TRBV7-8, the J gene TRBJ2-7; D is ambiguous. This CDR3 spans 13 amino acids. The germline V and J ends were trimmed by 4 bases and 3 bases, with 10 bases remaining between them. Germline V gene lookup returns CDR1 SGHVS and CDR2 FQNEAQ. The DNA for the CDR3 is TGTGCCAGCAGCTCCGAGTATTACTACGAGCAGTACTTC. Translated: CASSSEYYYEQYF.

Worth noting for this clone: This sample also contains other DNA sequences that code for the same CDR3. The chain uses TRBV7-2 and TRBJ2-3; TRBD2 matches at 8 bases. The CDR3 covers 15 residues. In germline, CDR1 is SGHTA, CDR2 FQGNSA. Losses at the gene ends were 5 bases for V and 2 bases for J; bases not matched to a gene: 6. CDR3 nucleotide sequence: TGTGCCAGCAGCCCTAGGACTAGCCCCACAGATACGCAGTATTTT. Its translation: CASSPRTSPTDTQYF.

The chain has TRBV6-5 and TRBJ1-1; maybe TRBD1 (5 bases). Trimming shortened V by 6 bases and J by 12 bases, and 17 bases separated the two germline ends. The V gene's germline CDR1 is MNHEY and CDR2 SVGAGI. There are 12 residues in the CDR3. CDR3 bases: TGTGCCAGCAGGGAGCGGGGCCGGTTATCTTTCTTT. Encoded protein: CASRERGRLSFF.

This chain connects TRBV27 to TRBJ2-6; D is perhaps TRBD1 (6 bases). The V and J ends lost 3 bases and 2 bases respectively, with 17 bases between them. The CDR3 sequence is 18 residues long. Germline CDR1 is MNHEY and CDR2 is SMNVEV (reference sequence). CDR3 in DNA: TGTGCCAGCAGTTTTAGTCTGGCAGGGGCGCCTGGGGCCAACGTCCTGACTTTC. This encodes CASSFSLAGAPGANVLTF. Full variable domain (missing parts from reference TRBV27 and TRBJ2-6): EAQVTQNPRYLITVTGKKLTVTCSQNMNHEYMSWYRQDPGLGLRQIYYSMNVEVTDKGDVPEGYKVSRKEKRNFPLILESPSPNQTSLYFCASSFSLAGAPGANVLTFGAGSRLTVL.

The rearrangement joins TRBV2 to TRBJ1-2, with 10 positions matching TRBD1. Germline V gene lookup returns CDR1 SNHLY and CDR2 FYNNEI. Germline trimming cut 0 bases from V and 7 bases from J; bases unmatched to any gene: 5. The CDR3 totals 15 residues. CDR3: CASSEARQGALGYTF. CDR3 in DNA: TGTGCCAGCAGTGAAGCGCGACAGGGGGCGCTTGGCTACACCTTC.

The rearrangement joins TRBV7-2 to TRBJ1-5; D not certain. There are 15 residues in the CDR3. Trimming left V 6 bases short and J 4 bases short, with 16 bases between. Germline CDR1 SGHTA, CDR2 FQGNSA. The chain's CDR3 is CASSPGQVWNQPQHF. Written as DNA, the CDR3 is TGTGCCAGCAGTCCTGGGCAGGTATGGAATCAGCCCCAGCATTTT.